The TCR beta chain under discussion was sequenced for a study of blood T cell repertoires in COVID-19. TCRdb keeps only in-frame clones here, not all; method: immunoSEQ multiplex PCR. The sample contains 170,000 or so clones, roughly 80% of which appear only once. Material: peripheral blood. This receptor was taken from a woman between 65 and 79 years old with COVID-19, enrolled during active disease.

In nucleotides, the CDR3 is TGCAGTGCTAGTGGTGGCGGGAGAGCAGATACGCAGTATTTT. Residues: CSASGGGRADTQYF. The chain uses TRBV20-1 and TRBJ2-3, with TRBD2 matching over 7 bases. Per the germline V gene, CDR1 is DFQATT and CDR2 is SNEGSKA (reference sequence). The CDR3 is 14 amino acids. V dropped 3 bases and J dropped 4; count of bases not matched to a gene: 7.